This T cell receptor beta chain is drawn from a study of metastatic and nonmetastatic thyroid tumors. Across the study: Repertoires from blood and tumor or nodule tissue of malignant and benign thyroid patients were compared.

Original processing methods: A papillary thyroid cancer distant-metastasis classifier was built from CDR3 differences across clinicopathological groups. TCRdb redid the clone calls on the PCR reads using MiXCR. The V and J calls and clone size are TCRdb's, not the authors'. This sample carries around 35,000 clones, about a sixth of them seen once, and the ten largest clones take about 3.4%. Nobody among the patients had been given any treatment before thyroid surgery. Trimming took 6 bases from V and 4 from J, leaving 18 bases between them. This CDR3 comprises 15 residues. Study-wide results and limits: Reports indicated that malignant thyroid tumors showed significantly higher TCR beta diversity than benign nodules did, in blood and tumor.

The table lists this clone with many counts. Its antigen is as yet unknown. This rearrangement joins TRBV12-3 or TRBV12-4 to TRBJ1-2; D perhaps matches TRBD1 (6 bases). This TCR was sampled from a female donor with papillary thyroid cancer or a benign thyroid nodule (not recorded which). Some clones in this sample may be carry-over from other donors' samples. The sequenced sample consisted of blood. The chain's CDR3 is CASSPVGGGAYGYTF. The CDR3 bases are TGTGCCAGCAGCCCCGTTGGGGGGGGCGCCTATGGCTACACCTTC.